A selection of T cell receptor beta chains follows, all from one sample in a study of cytomegalovirus exposure and HLA in healthy donors. TCRdb's table, derived via immunoSEQ multiplex PCR, lists solely in-frame clones and lacks some. The sample includes some 100,000 clones, around three quarters of them seen just once. The specimen sequenced was PBMCs. These TCRs come from a female donor in good health and CMV-seropositive. Both conserved end residues are part of each CDR3. A D gene is named only where the DNA matches it firmly. The listing skips clone size in some rows; elsewhere it reads once, few, many or a size class.

V	D	size	J	CDR3	DNA
TRBV7-2	-	-	TRBJ1-2	CASSLMGGPGGYTF	TGTGCCAGCAGCTTAATGGGGGGGCCTGGTGGCTACACCTTC
TRBV19	TRBD1	-	TRBJ1-2	CASSTGDRENYGYTF	TGTGCCAGTAGTACCGGGGACAGGGAAAACTATGGCTACACCTTC
TRBV19	TRBD1	few	TRBJ1-2	CASTQTGYGYTF	TGTGCCAGTACCCAGACAGGGTACGGCTACACCTTC
TRBV6-6	-	-	TRBJ1-4	CASRNPAGWEKLFF	TGTGCCAGCCGTAACCCGGCGGGCTGGGAAAAACTGTTTTTT
TRBV5-1	-	once	TRBJ1-5	CASSLEPQSQPQHF	TGCGCCAGCAGCTTGGAGCCCCAATCGCAGCCCCAGCATTTT
TRBV18	-	-	TRBJ2-4	CASSANTGGPGKNIQYF	TGTGCCAGCTCAGCCAATACGGGGGGCCCAGGCAAAAACATTCAGTACTTC
TRBV14	TRBD2	-	TRBJ2-7	CASSQVSGGTGEQYF	TGTGCCAGCAGCCAAGTAAGCGGGGGAACGGGAGAGCAGTACTTC
TRBV10-2	-	-	TRBJ2-2	CASSETGLQAGELFF	TGCGCCAGCAGTGAGACAGGGCTACAGGCCGGGGAGCTGTTTTTT
TRBV25-1	TRBD2	-	TRBJ2-2	CASSVGGGTGELFF	TGTGCCAGCAGTGTCGGGGGGGGCACCGGGGAGCTGTTTTTT
TRBV7-9	-	-	TRBJ2-1	CASSQMAGALNEQFF	TGTGCCAGCAGCCAAATGGCGGGGGCCCTAAATGAGCAGTTCTTC
TRBV18	TRBD1	-	TRBJ2-3	CASSPRRTGETDTQYF	TGTGCCAGCTCACCTCGAAGGACAGGGGAGACAGATACGCAGTATTTT
TRBV7-9	-	-	TRBJ1-2	CSSAPGNFYTF	TGTTCCAGCGCCCCCGGGAACTTCTACACCTTC
TRBV5-1	-	once	TRBJ2-3	CASSPGGSTDTQYF	TGCGCCAGCTCTCCTGGGGGGAGCACAGATACGCAGTATTTT
TRBV19	TRBD1	few	TRBJ2-6	CASSGGTSGANGLTF	TGTGCCAGCTCAGGGGGAACTTCTGGGGCCAACGGCCTGACTTTC
TRBV2	TRBD1	few	TRBJ2-7	CASKEQGAYEQYF	TGTGCCAGCAAGGAACAGGGGGCGTACGAGCAGTACTTC
TRBV25-1	TRBD1	-	TRBJ1-5	CASSGTGLKPQHF	TGTGCCAGCAGTGGGACAGGGTTAAAGCCCCAGCATTTT
TRBV30	-	-	TRBJ1-2	CAWSDRAPAGYTF	TGTGCCTGGAGTGACAGGGCTCCTGCTGGCTACACCTTC